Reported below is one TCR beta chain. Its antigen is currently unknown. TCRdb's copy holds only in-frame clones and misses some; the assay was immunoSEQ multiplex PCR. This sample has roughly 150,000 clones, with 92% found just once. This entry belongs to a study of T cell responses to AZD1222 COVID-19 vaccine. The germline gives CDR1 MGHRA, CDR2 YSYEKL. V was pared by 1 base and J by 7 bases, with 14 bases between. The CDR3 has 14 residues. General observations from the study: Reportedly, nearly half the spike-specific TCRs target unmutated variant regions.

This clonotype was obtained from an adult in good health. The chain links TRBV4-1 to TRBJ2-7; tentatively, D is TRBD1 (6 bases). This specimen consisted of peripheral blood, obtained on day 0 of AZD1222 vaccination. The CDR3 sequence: CASSQAGHRQEQYF. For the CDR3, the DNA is TGCGCCAGCAGCCAAGCGGGACACCGCCAAGAGCAGTACTTC.